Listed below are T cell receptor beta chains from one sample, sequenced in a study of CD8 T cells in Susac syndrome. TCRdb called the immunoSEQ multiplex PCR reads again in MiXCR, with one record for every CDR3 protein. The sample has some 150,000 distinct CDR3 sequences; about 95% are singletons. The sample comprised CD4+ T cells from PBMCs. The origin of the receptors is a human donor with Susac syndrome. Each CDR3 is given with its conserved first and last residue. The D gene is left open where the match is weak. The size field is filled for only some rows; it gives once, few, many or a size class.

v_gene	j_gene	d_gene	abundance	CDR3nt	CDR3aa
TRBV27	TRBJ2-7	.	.	TGTGCCAGCAGTTTCTCGAAGTACACCTACGAGCAGTACTTC	CASSFSKYTYEQYF
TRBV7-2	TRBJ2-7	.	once	TGTGCCAGCAGTTCTGACTACTACTCCTACGAGCAGTACTTC	CASSSDYYSYEQYF
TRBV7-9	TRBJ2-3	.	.	TGTGCCAGCAGGCGAGCGGAGGGTAGCACAGATACGCAGTATTTT	CASRRAEGSTDTQYF
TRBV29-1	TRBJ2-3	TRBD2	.	TGCAGCGTTGAACTGACTAGCGGTACGCAGTATTTT	CSVELTSGTQYF
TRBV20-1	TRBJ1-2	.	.	TGCAGTGCCCAGGAGGGCTGGGGCTACACCTTC	CSAQEGWGYTF
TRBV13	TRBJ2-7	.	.	TGTGCCAGCAGCTCCGAAGCTGATTCCTACGAGCAGTACTTC	CASSSEADSYEQYF
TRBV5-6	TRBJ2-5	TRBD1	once	TGTGCCAGCAGCCGGACAGGGGCGCTGGGGGAGACCCAGTACTTC	CASSRTGALGETQYF
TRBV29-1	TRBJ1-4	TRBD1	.	TGCAGCGTTCGCTTGACAGGGTTAAATGAAAAACTGTTTTTT	CSVRLTGLNEKLFF
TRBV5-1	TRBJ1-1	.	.	TGCGCCAGCGGTAATGGGGGAGGGAGCACTGAAGCTTTCTTT	CASGNGGGSTEAFF
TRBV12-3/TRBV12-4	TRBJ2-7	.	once	TGTGCCAGCAGTACGGGACAAGCTTCCTACGAGCAGTACTTC	CASSTGQASYEQYF
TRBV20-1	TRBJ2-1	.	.	TGCAGTGCTAGCGCAAATAACAATGAGCAGTTCTTC	CSASANNNEQFF
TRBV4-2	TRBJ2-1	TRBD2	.	TGTGCCAGCAGCCAAGATGCAGGCAGCGGGGGTTTCAATGAGCAGTTCTTC	CASSQDAGSGGFNEQFF
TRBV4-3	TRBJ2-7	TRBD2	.	TGCGCCAGCAGCCAAGACGCTAGCGGGAATCCCTACGAGCAGTACTTC	CASSQDASGNPYEQYF
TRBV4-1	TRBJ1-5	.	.	TGCGCCAGCAGCCAAGGTACAGTCTCCTCTAGCAATCAGCCCCAGCATTTT	CASSQGTVSSSNQPQHF
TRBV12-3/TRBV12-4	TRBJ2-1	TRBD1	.	TGTGCCAGCAGGGACAGGGATCTCAATGAGCAGTTCTTC	CASRDRDLNEQFF
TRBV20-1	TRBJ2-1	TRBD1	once	TGCAGTGCTAGAGACGCCGGGACAGGGGGCTTCAATGAGCAGTTCTTC	CSARDAGTGGFNEQFF
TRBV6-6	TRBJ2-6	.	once	TGTGCCAGCAGTTACCGACAGGGAGGCAACGTCCTGACTTTC	CASSYRQGGNVLTF
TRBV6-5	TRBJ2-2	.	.	TGTGCCAGCAGTTACGCCGGGGAGCTGTTTTTT	CASSYAGELFF
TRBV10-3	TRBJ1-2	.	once	TGTGCCATCAGTGCTGGCAGGAGGTACTATGGCTACACCTTC	CAISAGRRYYGYTF
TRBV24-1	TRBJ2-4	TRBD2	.	TGTGCCACCAGTGATTTTGGGGGGGTTCAGTACTTC	CATSDFGGVQYF
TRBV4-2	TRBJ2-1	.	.	TGTGCCAGCAGCCAAGACCCTCCATACAATGAGCAGTTCTTC	CASSQDPPYNEQFF
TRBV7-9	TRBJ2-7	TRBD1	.	TGTGCCAGCACCCCGCGGGGACAGGGTTTTACCGAGCAGTACTTC	CASTPRGQGFTEQYF
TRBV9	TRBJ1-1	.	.	TGTGCCAGCAGCCCGCACCAGGGTGGCGGCACTGAAGCTTTCTTT	CASSPHQGGGTEAFF
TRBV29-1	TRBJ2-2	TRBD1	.	TGCAGCGGCCGACAGGGGGTCAAGACCGGGGAGCTGTTTTTT	CSGRQGVKTGELFF
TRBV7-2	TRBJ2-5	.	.	TGTGCCAGCAGCTCGCTAGGGGTGGGAGAGACCCAGTACTTC	CASSSLGVGETQYF